Listed below are T cell receptor beta chains from one sample, sequenced in a study of T cell responses to AZD1222 COVID-19 vaccine. Sequencing was performed with immunoSEQ multiplex PCR; in TCRdb, only in-frame clones are kept and a portion is missing. The table shows more than 70,000 clones, with 80% to 90% occurring only once. This material consisted of peripheral blood, taken on day 0 of AZD1222 vaccination. These receptors were taken from an adult in good health. Both conserved end residues are part of each CDR3. Fields, in order: J gene, CDR3 length, clone size, V gene, D gene, CDR3 DNA, CDR3 protein. D genes are given only for firm matches. Clone size is given for some rows only: seen once, a few or many times, or a class if the clone is expanded.

>TRBJ2-7|15|once|TRBV9|-
TGTGCCAGCAGCCCAACCCCGGGACTGAGCGACGAGCAGTACTTC
CASSPTPGLSDEQYF
>TRBJ2-5|13|-|TRBV7-9|TRBD2
TGTGCCAGCAGCGCTAGCGGGTGGGAGACCCAGTACTTC
CASSASGWETQYF
>TRBJ1-2|15|-|TRBV27|-
TGTGCCAGCAGTCCCGTGTGGGGGGCTCACTATGGCTACACCTTC
CASSPVWGAHYGYTF
>TRBJ1-2|12|once|TRBV20-1|-
TGCAGTGCTAGTCGGGACAACTATGGCTACACCTTC
CSASRDNYGYTF
>TRBJ2-3|12|-|TRBV25-1|-
TGTGCCAGCAGTGACGGGGGGCGGTCGCAGTATTTT
CASSDGGRSQYF
>TRBJ1-2|13|-|TRBV20-1|-
TGCAGTGCTAGTGGAGGGGGGGTGGATGGCTACACCTTC
CSASGGGVDGYTF
>TRBJ2-3|12|-|TRBV5-1|-
TGCGCCAGCAGCTGGTCCACAGATACGCAGTATTTT
CASSWSTDTQYF
>TRBJ2-2|17|-|TRBV9|-
TGTGCCAGCAGCCCCGGGTATGAGGACAGCTACACCGGGGAGCTGTTTTTT
CASSPGYEDSYTGELFF
>TRBJ2-3|11|-|TRBV9|-
TGTGCCAGCAGCGTAGCAGATACGCAGTATTTT
CASSVADTQYF
>TRBJ2-1|13|-|TRBV2|-
TGTGCCAGCAGCGGGACTCGGGTAGGTGAGCAGTTCTTC
CASSGTRVGEQFF
>TRBJ1-1|12|-|TRBV5-1|-
TGCGCCAGCGGACAGATGAACACTGAAGCTTTCTTT
CASGQMNTEAFF
>TRBJ2-1|13|few|TRBV4-2|-
TGTGCCAGCAGCCAAGATCCGTACAATGAGCAGTTCTTC
CASSQDPYNEQFF
>TRBJ1-1|16|-|TRBV28|-
TGTGCCAGCAGTTTATCCAAAGGCCTCCCGAACACTGAAGCTTTCTTT
CASSLSKGLPNTEAFF
>TRBJ2-7|14|once|TRBV28|-
TGTGCCAGCAGTTCCGGGGACAACACCTACGAGCAGTACTTC
CASSSGDNTYEQYF
>TRBJ2-4|13|-|TRBV5-8|-
TGTGCCAGCAGCTTTCCGGGGGTGAACATTCAGTACTTC
CASSFPGVNIQYF
>TRBJ1-3|19|once|TRBV28|-
TGTGCCAGCAGTCGCCCACCGGGACGGACTACCTGGGGTGGAAACACCATATATTTT
CASSRPPGRTTWGGNTIYF
>TRBJ1-5|11|-|TRBV20-1|-
TGCAGTGCTAGAGAAGAAGGGCCCCAGCATTTT
CSAREEGPQHF
>TRBJ2-1|16|-|TRBV27|TRBD2
TGTGCCAGCAGTTTATCGAGGACTAGCGGAGACAATGAGCAGTTCTTC
CASSLSRTSGDNEQFF
>TRBJ1-5|16|-|TRBV9|-
TGTGCCAGCAACATAAAGGGTCGGGGAGATAAACAGCCCCAGCATTTT
CASNIKGRGDKQPQHF
>TRBJ2-7|14|-|TRBV5-1|TRBD2
TGCGCCAGCAGCGACGTAGCGGGAGGCTACGAGCAGTACTTC
CASSDVAGGYEQYF
>TRBJ2-7|17|-|TRBV5-1|TRBD2
TGCGCCAGCAGTCCAGAGGGACGCGGGAGGGCCGGAAACGAGCAGTACTTC
CASSPEGRGRAGNEQYF
>TRBJ1-3|14|-|TRBV5-1|-
TGCGCCAGCATGGACGGGGCGGCTGGAAACACCATATATTTT
CASMDGAAGNTIYF
>TRBJ1-1|11|few|TRBV2|-
TGTGCCAGCACACAGTACACTGAAGCTTTCTTT
CASTQYTEAFF
>TRBJ2-7|16|-|TRBV15|TRBD2
TGTGCCACCAGCAGGGATAGCGGGAGGGCCTCCGGCGAGCAGTACTTC
CATSRDSGRASGEQYF
>TRBJ1-2|16|-|TRBV3-1/TRBV3-2|-
TGTGCCAGCAGCCAAGAAAACAGGGCCTCTTATTATGGCTACACCTTC
CASSQENRASYYGYTF